A selection of T cell receptor beta chains follows, all from one sample in a study of OX40 agonist ivuxolimab in advanced cancers. The repertoire was sequenced with immunoSEQ multiplex PCR; TCRdb's copy has only in-frame clones and lacks some. The data contain around 21,000 clones, 80% to 90% of them seen just once; the ten biggest clones take up about an eighth. This sample comprised CD4+ or CD8+ T cells sorted from blood, obtained in a trial of the OX40 agonist ivuxolimab. These receptors all come from an adult with an advanced solid tumor such as melanoma, head and neck, liver or kidney cancer. CDR3s include the opening cysteine and the closing phenylalanine or tryptophan. Each record gives: V gene, J gene, CDR3 protein.

TRBV5-4,TRBJ2-1,CASSLGSGPPPYNEQFF
TRBV29-1,TRBJ1-1,CSVPARGRAFF
TRBV6-5,TRBJ2-1,CASKMTWGDNEQFF
TRBV2,TRBJ1-2,CASSWGGLGSYTF
TRBV13,TRBJ1-2,CASSLGSTGGDGYTF
TRBV6-4,TRBJ2-1,CASSLWTGMNEQFF
TRBV5-4,TRBJ1-1,CASSIRFIGGRGTEAFF
TRBV27,TRBJ1-1,CASRQGARGTEAFF
TRBV27,TRBJ1-2,CASSLSIYGQGALYGYTF
TRBV2,TRBJ2-2,CASQWQTNTGELFF
TRBV2,TRBJ1-6,CASSAPGWAPPLHF
TRBV30,TRBJ2-7,CAWSPTGSSYEQYF
TRBV4-3,TRBJ1-2,CASSPSVSGDPNYGYTF
TRBV5-4,TRBJ2-5,CASSRDFQETQYF
TRBV5-4,TRBJ1-4,CASSPDGGSTNEKLFF
TRBV4-1,TRBJ2-1,CASSQVVNRLYNEQFF
TRBV11-2,TRBJ1-4,CASSPAILGEKLFF
TRBV29-1,TRBJ2-7,CSVGGGTLDEQYF
TRBV6-1,TRBJ2-7,CASSETGQPYEQYF
TRBV6-5,TRBJ2-3,CASKVFSGSTDTQYF
TRBV10-3,TRBJ2-7,CAVSLQELREQYF
TRBV28,TRBJ1-4,CASSAYLGSKKTLATNEKLFF
TRBV10-2,TRBJ2-3,CASSEGDTQYF
TRBV10-3,TRBJ2-5,CAIKPAGGILGRETQYF
TRBV5-1,TRBJ1-1,CASSPGTGGPYTEAFF
TRBV4-2,TRBJ2-3,CASSQESTSTDTQYF
TRBV5-6,TRBJ2-3,CASSLGPGSDTQYF
TRBV27,TRBJ2-1,CASSLSGREQFF
TRBV19,TRBJ2-7,CASSISWSGQEPYEQYF
TRBV4-3,TRBJ2-7,CASSQGGAGGQYEQYF
TRBV6-5,TRBJ2-1,CASSYGTGIYEQFF
TRBV15,TRBJ1-2,CATSRDRGTGVYGYTF
TRBV5-6,TRBJ2-7,CASSLTPWRADQYF
TRBV28,TRBJ2-7,CASRPGQGSSYEQYF
TRBV11-2,TRBJ1-1,CASSSGRKAFF